This T cell receptor beta chain stems from a study of cytomegalovirus exposure and HLA in healthy donors. Overall study context: The same platform was used for the approximately 120 validation repertoires as for the roughly 700 first-cohort repertoires, as reported in a later analysis.

Study-wide points: It was about 150 TCR beta chains that were listed as cytomegalovirus-associated. It was reported that the classifier diagnosed cytomegalovirus status with high specificity and sensitivity in both the original and validation cohorts.

Comment on this clone: The antigen is unknown.

From germline, CDR1 is SGHTS and CDR2 YDEGEE. CDR3 length equals 11 residues. Deletions cut 8 bases from V and 8 bases from J, with 13 bases between. The data were produced by immunoSEQ multiplex PCR, yet TCRdb's version contains in-frame clones alone and is incomplete. The sample records under 150,000 clones, 85% to 90% being singletons. Sequencing was performed on PBMCs. The receptor's source is a woman aged 18 to 35 in good health and CMV-seronegative. V and J are TRBV5-8 and TRBJ1-2; unclear D gene. The CDR3: CASTRADGYTF. The CDR3 DNA sequence: TGTGCCAGTACGAGGGCAGACGGCTACACCTTC.